This is a list of T cell receptor beta chains from one sample in a study of blood T cell repertoires in COVID-19. This table comes from immunoSEQ multiplex PCR, and its TCRdb copy is limited to in-frame clones, with some not included. The data show 200,000 or so clones, with roughly 90% seen just once and about 6.6% held by the top ten. Material for sequencing was peripheral blood. The source is a woman in her thirties or forties who had recovered from COVID-19. Both conserved end residues are part of each CDR3. Fields, in order: clone size, V gene, J gene, D gene, CDR3 protein, CDR3 DNA. The D gene is left open where the match is weak. Size values are once, few and many counts, or a class for expanded clones, and some rows have none.

size: .
V: TRBV6-1
J: TRBJ2-7
D: .
CDR3: CASSPGPSYEQYF
DNA: TGTGCCAGCAGTCCCGGTCCCTCCTACGAGCAGTACTTC

size: .
V: TRBV6-5
J: TRBJ1-4
D: TRBD1
CDR3: CASSSRTGTREKLFF
DNA: TGTGCCAGCAGTTCTCGGACAGGGACGCGGGAAAAACTGTTTTTT

size: once
V: TRBV28
J: TRBJ2-1
D: .
CDR3: CASSLSYEQFF
DNA: TGTGCCAGCAGTTTGTCGTATGAGCAGTTCTTC

size: .
V: TRBV7-2
J: TRBJ1-2
D: .
CDR3: CASSRRPGASYNYGYTF
DNA: TGTGCCAGCAGCCGGCGGCCAGGGGCTTCGTATAACTATGGCTACACCTTC

size: .
V: TRBV11-2
J: TRBJ1-1
D: TRBD1
CDR3: CASSVLTGGYTEAFF
DNA: TGTGCCAGCAGCGTCCTGACAGGGGGGTACACTGAAGCTTTCTTT

size: .
V: TRBV12-3/TRBV12-4
J: TRBJ2-1
D: .
CDR3: CASRESGGNEQFF
DNA: TGTGCCAGCAGAGAATCCGGGGGCAATGAGCAGTTCTTC

size: .
V: TRBV18
J: TRBJ2-6
D: TRBD2
CDR3: CASSPTLARSSGANVLTF
DNA: TGTGCCAGCTCACCAACACTAGCGAGATCATCTGGGGCCAACGTCCTGACTTTC

size: .
V: TRBV10-3
J: TRBJ1-3
D: .
CDR3: CATTVFTGNTIYF
DNA: TGTGCCACCACAGTTTTTACCGGAAACACCATATATTTT

size: .
V: TRBV28
J: TRBJ2-2
D: TRBD1
CDR3: CASSLQGTGEFTGELFF
DNA: TGTGCCAGCAGTTTACAGGGGACAGGGGAGTTCACCGGGGAGCTGTTTTTT

size: .
V: TRBV25-1
J: TRBJ1-1
D: .
CDR3: CASSPSPNTEAFF
DNA: TGTGCCAGCAGTCCCTCCCCGAACACTGAAGCTTTCTTT

size: .
V: TRBV18
J: TRBJ2-7
D: .
CDR3: CASSLDYEQYF
DNA: TGTGCCAGCTCTCTAGACTACGAGCAGTACTTC

size: .
V: TRBV30
J: TRBJ2-7
D: TRBD2
CDR3: CAWSAGGSSYEQYF
DNA: TGTGCCTGGAGTGCGGGGGGGAGCTCCTACGAGCAGTACTTC

size: once
V: TRBV4-2
J: TRBJ2-2
D: TRBD1
CDR3: CASSQGGQGNTGELFF
DNA: TGTGCCAGCAGCCAAGGCGGACAGGGTAACACCGGGGAGCTGTTTTTT

size: .
V: TRBV7-2
J: TRBJ2-5
D: TRBD1
CDR3: CASSLVQGAGETQYF
DNA: TGTGCCAGCAGCTTAGTCCAGGGGGCAGGTGAGACCCAGTACTTC

size: .
V: TRBV18
J: TRBJ1-1
D: .
CDR3: CASSPPHGLNTEAFF
DNA: TGTGCCAGCTCACCACCGCACGGTCTGAACACTGAAGCTTTCTTT

size: .
V: TRBV28
J: TRBJ1-2
D: TRBD1
CDR3: CASRATGDRYYGYTF
DNA: TGTGCCAGCAGGGCAACAGGGGATCGGTACTATGGCTACACCTTC

size: .
V: TRBV11-3
J: TRBJ2-1
D: .
CDR3: CASSLVASSEEQFF
DNA: TGTGCCAGCAGCTTAGTAGCCTCCAGTGAGGAGCAGTTCTTC

size: .
V: TRBV30
J: TRBJ1-2
D: TRBD1
CDR3: CAWRDRGGNYGYTF
DNA: TGTGCCTGGAGAGACAGGGGCGGTAACTATGGCTACACCTTC

size: .
V: TRBV19
J: TRBJ2-7
D: TRBD1
CDR3: CASSPDQRTGKSYEQYF
DNA: TGTGCCAGTAGTCCAGACCAACGGACAGGTAAAAGCTACGAGCAGTACTTC

size: .
V: TRBV5-1
J: TRBJ2-7
D: TRBD2
CDR3: CASSLATSGRAASYEQYF
DNA: TGCGCCAGCAGCTTGGCGACTAGCGGGAGGGCCGCATCCTACGAGCAGTACTTC

size: .
V: TRBV12-3/TRBV12-4
J: TRBJ1-6
D: .
CDR3: CASRRGLGSPLHF
DNA: TGTGCCAGCAGACGGGGTTTGGGCTCACCCCTCCACTTT

size: .
V: TRBV6-4
J: TRBJ2-3
D: .
CDR3: CASSRTQATDTQYF
DNA: TGTGCCAGCAGCCGCACCCAGGCCACAGATACGCAGTATTTT

size: .
V: TRBV11-3
J: TRBJ2-1
D: TRBD1
CDR3: CASSLRDSYNEQFF
DNA: TGTGCCAGCAGCTTAAGGGACAGTTACAATGAGCAGTTCTTC

size: .
V: TRBV15
J: TRBJ2-1
D: TRBD2
CDR3: CATSRELADNNEQFF
DNA: TGTGCCACCAGCAGAGAACTAGCGGACAACAATGAGCAGTTCTTC

size: .
V: TRBV3-1/TRBV3-2
J: TRBJ2-3
D: TRBD2
CDR3: CASSPWTSGIVDTQYF
DNA: TGTGCCAGCAGCCCCTGGACTAGCGGGATCGTGGATACGCAGTATTTT

size: few
V: TRBV9
J: TRBJ2-1
D: .
CDR3: CASSVAGNNEQFF
DNA: TGTGCCAGCAGCGTAGCAGGGAACAATGAGCAGTTCTTC

size: .
V: TRBV7-9
J: TRBJ1-5
D: .
CDR3: CASSLETGITNQPQHF
DNA: TGTGCCAGCAGCTTAGAAACAGGGATTACCAATCAGCCCCAGCATTTT

size: .
V: TRBV30
J: TRBJ2-7
D: .
CDR3: CAWSRGPYEQYF
DNA: TGTGCCTGGAGTCGGGGTCCCTACGAGCAGTACTTC

size: .
V: TRBV7-2
J: TRBJ1-3
D: .
CDR3: CASSPTREGSGNTIYF
DNA: TGTGCCAGCAGCCCGACAAGAGAAGGCTCTGGAAACACCATATATTTT

size: .
V: TRBV9
J: TRBJ1-6
D: .
CDR3: CASSSDRPSPLHF
DNA: TGTGCCAGCAGTTCCGACAGGCCGTCACCCCTCCACTTT

size: .
V: TRBV15
J: TRBJ2-7
D: .
CDR3: CATSRVGSSAYEQYF
DNA: TGTGCCACCAGCAGAGTAGGTTCTAGTGCCTACGAGCAGTACTTC

size: .
V: TRBV27
J: TRBJ1-5
D: .
CDR3: CASSLSAMGRLGNQPQHF
DNA: TGTGCCAGCAGTTTATCGGCGATGGGGAGGTTAGGCAATCAGCCCCAGCATTTT

size: .
V: TRBV4-2
J: TRBJ2-2
D: .
CDR3: CASSSREGGELFF
DNA: TGTGCCAGCAGCTCCCGGGAAGGCGGGGAGCTGTTTTTT

size: .
V: TRBV5-3
J: TRBJ1-5
D: .
CDR3: CARSLRYTSNQPQHF
DNA: TGTGCCAGAAGCTTGCGATACACTAGCAATCAGCCCCAGCATTTT

size: .
V: TRBV5-4
J: TRBJ2-2
D: TRBD2
CDR3: CATGGGFNTGELFF
DNA: TGTGCCACCGGGGGGGGGTTTAACACCGGGGAGCTGTTTTTT

size: .
V: TRBV28
J: TRBJ1-2
D: TRBD1
CDR3: CASSRAGTGKTNGYTF
DNA: TGTGCCAGCAGCCGCGCTGGGACAGGGAAAACGAATGGCTACACCTTC

size: .
V: TRBV29-1
J: TRBJ1-4
D: TRBD1
CDR3: CSVGQDEKLFF
DNA: TGCAGCGTCGGACAGGATGAAAAACTGTTTTTT